A selection of T cell receptor beta chains follows, all from one sample in a study of T cell responses to AZD1222 COVID-19 vaccine. Libraries were prepared by immunoSEQ multiplex PCR; TCRdb keeps only in-frame clonotypes and omits some of them. The table has 100,000 to 150,000 clones, more than 80% seen once; the top ten hold about 1.6%. Sample: peripheral blood, taken on day 0 of AZD1222 vaccination. The source of these receptors is an adult in good health. Each CDR3 is given with its conserved first and last residue. The D gene is left open where the match is weak. Clone sizes are given selectively: once, few, many, or a class where the clone is expanded.

NA	TRBV11-3	NA	TRBJ2-3	TGTGCCAGCATCCAACCTGGCACAGATACGCAGTATTTT	CASIQPGTDTQYF
few	TRBV9	TRBD1	TRBJ1-1	TGTGCCAGCAGCGCCTGGGACAGGGAGGGGGAAGCTTTCTTT	CASSAWDREGEAFF
NA	TRBV4-1	TRBD1	TRBJ2-7	TGCGCCAGCAGCCAAGACCCGGGACAGATATCCTACGAGCAGTACTTC	CASSQDPGQISYEQYF
NA	TRBV6-5	TRBD1	TRBJ2-7	TGTGCCAGCATACCCCGGACAGGGGATCAGGAGCAGTACTTC	CASIPRTGDQEQYF
NA	TRBV7-3	TRBD1	TRBJ1-1	TGTGCCAGCAGCTTAATGGGGTTAGGGGGCGATTACACTGAAGCTTTCTTT	CASSLMGLGGDYTEAFF
NA	TRBV6-2/TRBV6-3	TRBD2	TRBJ2-5	TGTGCCAGCAGTTACCCACTCTTGGTAGCGGGAGGCCGAGAGACCCAGTACTTC	CASSYPLLVAGGRETQYF
NA	TRBV9	NA	TRBJ2-6	TGTGCCAGCAGCGTAGGGGACGGTGCCTACTCTGGGGCCAACGTCCTGACTTTC	CASSVGDGAYSGANVLTF
NA	TRBV7-2	NA	TRBJ1-2	TGTGCCAGCAGCCCTCGGGTCGCAGAGCCCTACTATGGCTACACCTTC	CASSPRVAEPYYGYTF
NA	TRBV5-6	NA	TRBJ2-3	TGTGCCAGCAGCTTCAGGGCAGATACGCAGTATTTT	CASSFRADTQYF
once	TRBV14	NA	TRBJ1-3	TGTGCCAGCAGCCGGGGACTGCGCTCTGGAAACACCATATATTTT	CASSRGLRSGNTIYF
few	TRBV9	NA	TRBJ2-1	TGTGCCAGCAGCGTAGAGGGACCGGGTAGCTACCGTCGGAATGAGCAGTTCTTC	CASSVEGPGSYRRNEQFF
NA	TRBV4-3	NA	TRBJ2-7	TGCGCCAGCAGCCGGGGCCTTTCCTACGAGCAGTACTTC	CASSRGLSYEQYF
once	TRBV7-6	NA	TRBJ2-1	TGTGCCAGCAGCTCTAGGACAGTCGCCGATTACTCGAGCTCCTACAATGAGCAGTTCTTC	CASSSRTVADYSSSYNEQFF
NA	TRBV2	NA	TRBJ2-7	TGTGCCAGCTTCCGGACCACCGAGCAGTACTTC	CASFRTTEQYF
once	TRBV5-6	TRBD1	TRBJ1-3	TGTGCCAGCAGGAAAGAGGGGGCTCGCTCTGGAAACACCATATATTTT	CASRKEGARSGNTIYF
NA	TRBV18	NA	TRBJ1-4	TGTGCCAGCTCCCCCGGAGGCGAAAAACTGTTTTTT	CASSPGGEKLFF
NA	TRBV4-1	TRBD2	TRBJ2-7	TGCGCCAGCAGCCACCCGCAGTCGCGGGAGATCGGGCAGTACTTC	CASSHPQSREIGQYF
NA	TRBV5-4	TRBD2	TRBJ2-6	TGTGCCAGCAGCTTGGCGGGGGGGGCTGGGGCCAACGTCCTGACTTTC	CASSLAGGAGANVLTF
once	TRBV7-2	NA	TRBJ1-5	TGTGCCAGCAGCTTAGAGGTTAGGGCTGGACAGCCCCAGCATTTT	CASSLEVRAGQPQHF
NA	TRBV28	NA	TRBJ2-7	TGTGCCAGCAGATACTCTAGCTACCAATGGTACTTC	CASRYSSYQWYF
NA	TRBV28	TRBD2	TRBJ2-1	TGTGCCACCAACTTAGCGGGAGCCTCCTCCTACAATGAGCAGTTCTTC	CATNLAGASSYNEQFF
NA	TRBV28	TRBD1	TRBJ1-4	TGTGCCAGCCGCACAGGGGGCGCGGGTGAAAAACTGTTTTTT	CASRTGGAGEKLFF
NA	TRBV7-2	NA	TRBJ1-5	TGTGCCAGCAGCCGTGAAGGAGCCAGGAACAATCAGCCCCAGCATTTT	CASSREGARNNQPQHF
NA	TRBV5-6	NA	TRBJ2-3	TGTGCCAGCAGCCTCACTGACACAGATACGCAGTATTTT	CASSLTDTDTQYF
NA	TRBV19	TRBD1	TRBJ2-3	TGTGCCAGTAGGGACAGGGGGATATCAGATACGCAGTATTTT	CASRDRGISDTQYF
NA	TRBV10-1	TRBD1	TRBJ1-5	TGCGCCAGCAGTTTCGGGACAGGGAATACGAGCAATCAGCCCCAGCATTTT	CASSFGTGNTSNQPQHF
NA	TRBV10-2	TRBD2	TRBJ2-1	TGCGCCAGCAGTGGCCGGGGAGGACTAGAAGAATATAATGAGCAGTTCTTC	CASSGRGGLEEYNEQFF
NA	TRBV18	TRBD1	TRBJ2-5	TGTGCCAGCTCACCGCGACAGGGGACAGGGACCCAGTACTTC	CASSPRQGTGTQYF
once	TRBV13	TRBD1	TRBJ2-2	TGTGCCAGCAGAGATACCGGGACAGGGAGAACCGGGGAGCTGTTTTTT	CASRDTGTGRTGELFF
once	TRBV29-1	TRBD1	TRBJ1-3	TGCAGCGCAGACAGGGAAAGAAACACCATATATTTT	CSADRERNTIYF
NA	TRBV30	TRBD1	TRBJ2-7	TGTGCCTGGAGTGGTCCAGGACAGGGTGTGTACGAGCAGTACTTC	CAWSGPGQGVYEQYF
NA	TRBV6-2/TRBV6-3	NA	TRBJ2-7	TGTGCCAGCAGTTACCCACAGGGAGGGTACGAGCAGTACTTC	CASSYPQGGYEQYF
once	TRBV11-2	NA	TRBJ2-7	TGTGCCAGCCGGGACGGGACAAAAAGCTACGAGCAGTACTTC	CASRDGTKSYEQYF
NA	TRBV24-1	NA	TRBJ2-7	TGTGCCACCAGTGTAAACCCCTACGAGCAGTACTTC	CATSVNPYEQYF
NA	TRBV27	NA	TRBJ2-7	TGTGCCAGCAGTTTAGCTGCGGGCTCCTACGAGCAGTACTTC	CASSLAAGSYEQYF
NA	TRBV24-1	NA	TRBJ2-1	TGTGCCACCGGAAGTTTGGACGGGTACAATGAGCAGTTCTTC	CATGSLDGYNEQFF
NA	TRBV9	NA	TRBJ1-2	TGTGCCAGCAGCGTAGGTTCGGGGGATGGCTACACCTTC	CASSVGSGDGYTF
NA	TRBV7-9	NA	TRBJ2-1	TGTGCCAGCAAGCACAAGTACGGCATCGGTGGTCTCGAGCAGTTCTTC	CASKHKYGIGGLEQFF
NA	TRBV19	NA	TRBJ1-1	TGTGCCAGTGGCCCCTCCATGAACACTGAAGCTTTCTTT	CASGPSMNTEAFF
NA	TRBV12-5	NA	TRBJ1-1	TGTGCTAGTGGTTTTTACCGGGACCCGACGATCATGAACACTGAAGCTTTCTTT	CASGFYRDPTIMNTEAFF
NA	TRBV19	NA	TRBJ1-2	TGTGCCAGTAGCCCCCAATATAAAGCGAGCGGCTACACCTTC	CASSPQYKASGYTF
NA	TRBV2	TRBD2	TRBJ2-7	TGTGCCAGCTTAGAAACCGGGACTAGCGAACATTACTACGAGCAGTACTTC	CASLETGTSEHYYEQYF
NA	TRBV5-4	NA	TRBJ1-5	TGTGCCAGCAGCTCCCACGGGAGACAGGCTAATCAGCCCCAGCATTTT	CASSSHGRQANQPQHF
NA	TRBV24-1	NA	TRBJ1-2	TGTGTCACCTTAAAAGGGGCGCAGACCGACCGGAACTATGGCTACACCTTC	CVTLKGAQTDRNYGYTF
NA	TRBV9	NA	TRBJ1-2	TGTGCCAGCAGCGTAGTGCCCGGGGACGAGGGCTACACCTTC	CASSVVPGDEGYTF
NA	TRBV11-3	TRBD1	TRBJ1-4	TGTGCCAGCAGCTTAGACGGACAGGGGACGTTTTTT	CASSLDGQGTFF
NA	TRBV28	NA	TRBJ1-2	TGTGCCAGCAGTTTATCTGGGGGGAACTATGGCTACACCTTC	CASSLSGGNYGYTF
NA	TRBV6-5	NA	TRBJ1-4	TGTGCCAGCAGTCACCGGGACGACGTCACTGAAAAACTGTTTTTT	CASSHRDDVTEKLFF
once	TRBV9	NA	TRBJ2-2	TGTGCCAGCAGCGACAGGGATACCGGGGAGCTGTTTTTT	CASSDRDTGELFF
NA	TRBV30	TRBD1	TRBJ1-1	TGTGCCTGGAGTGCGCCGGGACAGGGAAAAAGAGAAGCTTTCTTT	CAWSAPGQGKREAFF
NA	TRBV10-3	NA	TRBJ1-4	TGTGCCATCAGTGACACAGAAGCAACTAATGAAAAACTGTTTTTT	CAISDTEATNEKLFF
NA	TRBV6-4	NA	TRBJ1-1	TGTGCCAGCAGTGACGGTGCTAACACTGAAGCTTTCTTT	CASSDGANTEAFF
NA	TRBV28	NA	TRBJ1-1	TGTGCCAGCATCCCGGCAGGGAGAAACACTGAAGCTTTCTTT	CASIPAGRNTEAFF
NA	TRBV5-1	TRBD1	TRBJ1-1	TGCGCCAGCAGCCTCATTAGGACAGGGGAGACTGAAGCTTTCTTT	CASSLIRTGETEAFF
once	TRBV7-3	TRBD2	TRBJ2-3	TGTGCCAGCAGCTCTAGCGGGGAGCTCACAGATACGCAGTATTTT	CASSSSGELTDTQYF